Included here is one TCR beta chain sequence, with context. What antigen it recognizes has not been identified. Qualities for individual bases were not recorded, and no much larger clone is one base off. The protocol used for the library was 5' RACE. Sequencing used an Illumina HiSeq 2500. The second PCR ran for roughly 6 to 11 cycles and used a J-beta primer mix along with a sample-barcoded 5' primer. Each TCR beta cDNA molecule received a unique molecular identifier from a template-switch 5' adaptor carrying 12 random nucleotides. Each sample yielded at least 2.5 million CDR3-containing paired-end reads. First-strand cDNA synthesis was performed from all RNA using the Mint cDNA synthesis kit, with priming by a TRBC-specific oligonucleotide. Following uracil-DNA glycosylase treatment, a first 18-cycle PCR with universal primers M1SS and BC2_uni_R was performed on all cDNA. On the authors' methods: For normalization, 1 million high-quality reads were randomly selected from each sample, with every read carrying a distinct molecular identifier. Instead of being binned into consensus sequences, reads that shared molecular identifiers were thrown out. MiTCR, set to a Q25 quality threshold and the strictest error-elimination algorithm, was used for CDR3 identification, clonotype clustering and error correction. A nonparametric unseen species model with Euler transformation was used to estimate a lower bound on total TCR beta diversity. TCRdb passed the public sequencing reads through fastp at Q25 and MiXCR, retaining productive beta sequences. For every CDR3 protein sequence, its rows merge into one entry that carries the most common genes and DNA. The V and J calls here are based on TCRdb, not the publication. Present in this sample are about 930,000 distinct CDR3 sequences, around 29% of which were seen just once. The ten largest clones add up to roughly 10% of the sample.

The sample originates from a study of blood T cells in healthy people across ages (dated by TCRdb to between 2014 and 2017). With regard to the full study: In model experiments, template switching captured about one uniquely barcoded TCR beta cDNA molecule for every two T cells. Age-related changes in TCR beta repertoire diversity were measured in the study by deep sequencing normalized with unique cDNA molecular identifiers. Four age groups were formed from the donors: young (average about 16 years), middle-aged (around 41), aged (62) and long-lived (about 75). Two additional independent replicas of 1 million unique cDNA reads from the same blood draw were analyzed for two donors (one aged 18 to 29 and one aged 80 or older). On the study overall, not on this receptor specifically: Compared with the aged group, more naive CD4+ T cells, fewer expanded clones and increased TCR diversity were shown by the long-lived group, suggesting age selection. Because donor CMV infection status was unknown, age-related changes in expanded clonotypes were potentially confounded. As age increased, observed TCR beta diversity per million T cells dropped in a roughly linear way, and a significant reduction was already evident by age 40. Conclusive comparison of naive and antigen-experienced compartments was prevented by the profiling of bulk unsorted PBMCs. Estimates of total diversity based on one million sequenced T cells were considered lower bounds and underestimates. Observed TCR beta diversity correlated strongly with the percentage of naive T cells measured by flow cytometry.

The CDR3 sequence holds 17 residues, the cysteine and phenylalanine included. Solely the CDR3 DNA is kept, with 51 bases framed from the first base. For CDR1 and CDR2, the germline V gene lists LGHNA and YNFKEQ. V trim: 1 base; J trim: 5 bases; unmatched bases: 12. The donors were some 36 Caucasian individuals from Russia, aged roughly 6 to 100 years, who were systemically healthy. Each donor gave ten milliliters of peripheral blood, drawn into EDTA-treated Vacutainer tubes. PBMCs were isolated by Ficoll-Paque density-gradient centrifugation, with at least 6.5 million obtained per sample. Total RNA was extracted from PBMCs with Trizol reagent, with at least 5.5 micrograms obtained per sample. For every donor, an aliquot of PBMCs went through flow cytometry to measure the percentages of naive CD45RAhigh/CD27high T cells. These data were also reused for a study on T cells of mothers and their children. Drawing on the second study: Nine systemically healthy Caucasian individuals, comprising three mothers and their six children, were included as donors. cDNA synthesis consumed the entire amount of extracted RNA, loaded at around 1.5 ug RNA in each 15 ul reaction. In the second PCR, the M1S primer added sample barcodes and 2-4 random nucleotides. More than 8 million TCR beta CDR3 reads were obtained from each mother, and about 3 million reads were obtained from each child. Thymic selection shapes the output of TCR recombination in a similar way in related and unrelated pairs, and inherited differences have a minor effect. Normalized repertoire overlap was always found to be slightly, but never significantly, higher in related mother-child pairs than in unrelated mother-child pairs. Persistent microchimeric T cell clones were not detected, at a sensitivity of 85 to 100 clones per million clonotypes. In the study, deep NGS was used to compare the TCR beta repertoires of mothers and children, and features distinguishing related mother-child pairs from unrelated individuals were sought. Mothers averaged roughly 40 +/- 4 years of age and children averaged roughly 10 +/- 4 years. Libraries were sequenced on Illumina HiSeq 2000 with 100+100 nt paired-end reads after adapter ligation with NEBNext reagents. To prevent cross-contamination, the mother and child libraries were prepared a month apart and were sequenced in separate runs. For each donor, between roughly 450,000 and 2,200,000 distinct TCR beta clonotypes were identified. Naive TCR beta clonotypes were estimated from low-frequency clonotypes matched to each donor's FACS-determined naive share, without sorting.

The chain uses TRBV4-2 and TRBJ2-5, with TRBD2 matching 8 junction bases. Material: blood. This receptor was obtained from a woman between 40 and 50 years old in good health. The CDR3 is CASSQGPPGGGFETQYF. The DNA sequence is TGTGCCAGCAGCCAAGGACCCCCCGGGGGGGGCTTCGAGACCCAGTACTTC.